Detailed here is one T cell receptor (beta chain). The target antigen is unknown. The data were obtained in a study of cytomegalovirus exposure and HLA in healthy donors. Regarding the study as a whole: CMV antigen specificity of three CMV-associated chains was confirmed in vitro.

CDR1 SGHTA and CDR2 FQGTGA come from the germline V gene. The CDR3 is made up of 16 amino acids. V shed 5 bases, J shed 5 bases, and the junction held 11 bases outside the gene matches. Using immunoSEQ multiplex PCR, the repertoire was profiled, and TCRdb retains in-frame clones only, with some absent. The table shows approximately 110,000 clones, with about 93% occurring only once. The sample was PBMCs. The chain employs TRBV7-3 and TRBJ2-1; TRBD2 matches at 8 bases. The TCR originated in a woman aged 18-29 years in good health and CMV-seronegative. CDR3 loop: CASSPIGLANDNEQFF. CDR3 in DNA: TGTGCCAGCAGCCCAATCGGACTAGCCAACGACAATGAGCAGTTCTTC.